The source of this TCR beta chain is a study of beta chain features in type 1 diabetes. Study-wide results and limits: Any HLA effect on TCRB rearrangement was left unresolved by small sub-analyses. The naive, central memory and Treg TCRB repertoires showed an apparent similarity that was greater among patients than among healthy donors. Within each of all four CD4+ subsets, Type 1 diabetes patients had TCRB CDR3s that were moderately but significantly shorter.

Every bit of the isolated RNA underwent reverse transcription, so sequencing read expressed TCRB transcripts. The method was immunoSEQ multiplex PCR; TCRdb's version includes in-frame clones alone and lacks a portion of them. The top ten clones hold around 2.5% of a sample with 95,000 to 150,000 clones, around 15% of them seen once. Sorted populations all had greater than 98% purity. Regarding this clone: The antigen remains undetermined.

The CDR3 spans 17 residues. Germline V gene data show CDR1 as SGHTA and CDR2 as FQGTGA. The V segment lost 2 bases and the J segment 7 bases; nucleotides outside the gene matches: 10. This sequence joins TRBV7-3 and TRBJ2-3, with 12 bases aligning to TRBD1. The TCR sequence derives from a man aged 18-30 years with type 1 diabetes. Input material: central memory CD4+ T cells from blood. This CDR3 reads CASSLAPGQGAQNTQYF. CDR3 bases: TGTGCCAGCAGCTTAGCACCGGGACAGGGGGCACAAAATACGCAGTATTTT.